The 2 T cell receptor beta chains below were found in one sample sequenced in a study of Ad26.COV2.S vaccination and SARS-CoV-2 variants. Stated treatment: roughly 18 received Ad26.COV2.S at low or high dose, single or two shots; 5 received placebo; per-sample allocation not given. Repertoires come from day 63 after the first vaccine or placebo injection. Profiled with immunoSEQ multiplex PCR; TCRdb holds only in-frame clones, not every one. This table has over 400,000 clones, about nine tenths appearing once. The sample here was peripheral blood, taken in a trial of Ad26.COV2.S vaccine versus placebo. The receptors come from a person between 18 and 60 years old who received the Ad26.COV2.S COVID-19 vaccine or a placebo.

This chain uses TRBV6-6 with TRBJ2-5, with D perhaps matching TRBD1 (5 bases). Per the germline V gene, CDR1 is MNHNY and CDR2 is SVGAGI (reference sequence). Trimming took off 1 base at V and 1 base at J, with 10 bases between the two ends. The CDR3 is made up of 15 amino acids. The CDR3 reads CASSYLGVLQETQYF. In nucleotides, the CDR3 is TGTGCCAGCAGTTACTTAGGGGTACTCCAAGAGACCCAGTACTTC.

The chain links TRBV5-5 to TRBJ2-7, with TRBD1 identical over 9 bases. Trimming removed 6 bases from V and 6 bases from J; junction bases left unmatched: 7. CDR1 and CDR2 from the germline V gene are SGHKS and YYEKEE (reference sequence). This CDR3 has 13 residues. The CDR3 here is CASNQQGAGEQYF. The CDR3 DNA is TGTGCCAGCAACCAACAGGGGGCGGGCGAGCAGTACTTC.